This TCR beta chain was sequenced in a study of somatic mutations in cytotoxic T cells in rheumatoid arthritis (dated by TCRdb to 2017 to 2019). Some background on the complete study: Patient peripheral blood (less than 31 ml EDTA) was drawn right after diagnosis and before any treatment started. Sorted V beta1+ cells also underwent TCRB sequencing, and some V beta antibody-stained T-cell populations were flow-sorted at nearly 100% purity on a FACSAria II or Sony SH800. Whether expanded CD8+ T-cell clones in untreated, newly diagnosed rheumatoid arthritis carry somatic mutations was the study question, and clonality was characterized with TCRB deep sequencing. A total of around 62 rheumatoid arthritis patients and under 25 healthy controls underwent TCRB deep sequencing. The median ages of the patient and control groups were essentially identical. Study-level results and caveats: An increase of CD8+ clonality with age was seen in patients (Spearman r ~ 0.49) but not in healthy controls. The finding that TRBV07 was slightly underrepresented in patients was left unadjusted for multiple comparisons. Rheumatoid arthritis patients and age-matched healthy controls did not significantly differ in CD8+ T-cell clonality. The expanded CD8+ clones had unknown antigen targets, and not appearing in virus-specific databases did not rule out that they were virus-specific. The largest CD8+ clone made up more than 20% of CD8+ cells in about an eighth of the roughly 65 patients, and blood and synovial fluid shared several identical CD8+ TCRB sequences.

TCRB CDR3 sequencing used the immunoSEQ assay on genomic DNA. The study's own analysis went as follows. When patient CD8+ clones exceeding 1% were checked against published virus-specific TCRB sequences, only a few matched. Only productive TCRB rearrangements were included in the analyses. Clonality was calculated as a Shannon entropy-based productive clonality index, and a clone was defined by a unique TCRB CDR3 sequence. Repertoire overlap between two samples was calculated from the template counts of each clone relative to total templates per sample. A correlation with a Spearman r of 0.61 was found between V-gene usage by flow cytometry and V-gene usage by TCRB sequencing. TCRdb holds this immuneACCESS table with in-frame rearrangements only. Some clones are missing; in checked studies, unresolved V genes explain under half, and the rest has no known cause. That table furnishes V, J and clone size, whereas the DNA furnished D and trimming. The sample data list around 19,000 clones, and approximately 80% of these were observed just once. In total, the top ten clones hold 13% to 15% of the sample.

Cut back by 0 bases and 7 bases, the V and J ends lie 16 bases apart. From the cysteine through the phenylalanine, the CDR3 covers 17 amino acids. The kept DNA is CDR3 alone, 51 bases in frame from the first base. The germline V gene yields MNHNS for CDR1 and SASEGT for CDR2. Positive magnetic bead selection on an AutoMACS was used to isolate CD4+ and CD8+ cells, with flow cytometry used to check purity. Initial screening for clonal expansions relied on flow cytometry with a TCR V beta antibody panel, after which sorted CD8+ fractions underwent TCRB deep sequencing for characterization. Peripheral blood mononuclear cells were obtained using density gradient separation with Ficoll-Paque PLUS. DNA was extracted from CD4-enriched, CD8-enriched or PBMC samples with Nucleospin Tissue or Tissue XS kits and quantified with a Qubit 2.0 fluorometer. Concerning this clone itself: Its antigen is still unknown. Base quality data are lacking; no much larger clone is found one base away.

Specimen: CD8+ T cells sorted from blood. The sequence joins TRBV6-1 to TRBJ1-6, with no confidently assigned D gene. This receptor was identified in an adult with rheumatoid arthritis. At the DNA level, the sequence is TGTGCCAGCAGTGAAGCTCTGGCCCCGGGCGGGAATTCACCCCTCCACTTT. Translated, this is CASSEALAPGGNSPLHF.